The 23 T cell receptor beta chains below come from one sample, sequenced in a study of T cells in Graves' hyperthyroidism and ophthalmopathy. Template material for amplifying TCR beta CDR3 regions consisted of RNA transcripts. First-round RT-PCR with HTBI primers amplified the TCR CDR3 region. TCRdb ran MiXCR on the multiplex PCR reads and lists one entry per CDR3 protein. The sample contains hundreds of thousands of distinct CDR3 sequences, 35% to 45% of which appear only once. Sequenced material: blood. The receptors were gathered from a man aged 18 to 29 with Graves' hyperthyroidism.

This clonotype occurred many times. The chain carries TRBV19 and TRBJ2-6; D could derive from TRBD1 or TRBD2 (5 bases each). CDR1 is LNHDA and CDR2 is SQIVND in the germline V gene (reference sequence). The CDR3 is 16 amino acids. V was trimmed by 9 bases and J by 0 bases, leaving 15 bases between them. This chain's CDR3 is CASSGALHSGANVLTF. Here the CDR3 DNA reads TGTGCCAGCTCCGGGGCTCTTCACTCTGGGGCCAACGTCCTGACTTTC.

This chain links TRBV19 with TRBJ1-3; D gene ambiguous. Trimming removed 8 bases from V and 0 bases from J, with 11 bases in between. CDR1 LNHDA and CDR2 SQIVND come from the germline V gene (reference sequence). There are 14 residues in the CDR3. The chain's CDR3 is CASGSGSSGNTIYF. Here the CDR3 DNA reads TGTGCCAGTGGTTCGGGATCCTCTGGAAACACCATATATTTT. The entire variable domain, with the rest obtained from reference TRBV19 and TRBJ1-3, is as follows: DGGITQSPKYLFRKEGQNVTLSCEQNLNHDAMYWYRQDPGQGLRLIYYSQIVNDFQKGDIAEGYSVSREKKESFPLTVTSAQKNPTAFYLCASGSGSSGNTIYFGEGSWLTVV.

This clonotype has a count of ten or more. At one end, the junction sequence differs from germline, possibly due to a read error. This chain links TRBV5-1 with TRBJ2-7, with D maybe TRBD2 (5 bases). The V gene's germline CDR1 is SGHRS and CDR2 YFSETQ. This CDR3 is built from 13 residues. CDR3 sequence (DNA): TGTGCCAGCAGCTTAGCGACTGATTACGAGCAGTACTTC. As protein: CASSLATDYEQYF.

With respect to this clonotype: This may be a read error, as it is one base from a much larger clone. V is TRBV7-2 and J is TRBJ1-3; 9 positions match TRBD1. This CDR3 comprises 16 residues. Looked up from germline, CDR1 is SGHTA and CDR2 is FQGNSA. CDR3 coding DNA: TGTGCCAGCAGCTTCATACAGGGGGCGTCTGGAAACATCATATATTTT. Amino acid sequence: CASSFIQGASGNIIYF.

On this clonotype: A much larger clone differs from this one at a single base, so this may be a read error. The chain couples TRBV29-1 to TRBJ2-2; 9 positions agree with TRBD2. The CDR3 is 15 amino acids. Germline lookup yields CDR1 SQVTM and CDR2 ANQGSEA. The CDR3 loop is CSVWASGANTRELFF. CDR3 nucleotides: TGCAGCGTCTGGGCTAGCGGGGCGAACACCAGGGAGCTGTTTTTT.

This clonotype was detected ten times or more. The chain uses TRBV7-2 and TRBJ1-4; maybe TRBD1 (6 bases). V was shortened by 1 base and J by 5 bases, with 8 bases between the two germline ends. Germline CDR1 and CDR2: SGHTA and FQGNSA. This CDR3 region has 14 residues. CDR3 nucleotides: TGTGCCAGCAGCTTAGGGGGGGCCAATGAAAAACTGTTTTTT. It is translated as CASSLGGANEKLFF.

This chain connects TRBV19 to TRBJ1-1; 7 bases fit TRBD1. CDR1 and CDR2 (germline): LNHDA, SQIVND (reference sequence). The CDR3 sequence is 13 residues long. Trimming took 5 bases from V and 8 from J; bases not matched to a gene: 8. The CDR3 sequence: CASSPWGQPEAFF. Here the CDR3 DNA reads TGTGCCAGTAGTCCCTGGGGACAGCCGGAAGCTTTCTTT.

As concerns this clonotype: The DNA is omitted, as the CDR3 cannot be located on it reliably, and the CDR3 follows TCRdb's listing. V is TRBV29-1 and J is TRBJ2-7; TRBD1 reflects the table's D call only, with no check against the DNA. With termini counted, the CDR3 has 21 amino acids. Germline lookup yields CDR1 SQVTM and CDR2 ANQGSEA. CDR3 in amino acids: CSAQTSVYFCAARDSSYEQYF.

V usage is TRBV6-1 and J usage is TRBJ2-7, with D unclear. The CDR3 loop spans 15 amino acids. CDR1 and CDR2 from the germline V gene are MNHNS and SASEGT. With 6 bases removed from V and 5 bases from J, the gap between germline ends came to 20 bases. CDR3 nucleotide sequence: TGTGCCAGCAGCTTGGGCTCGGGCCTAGTGGACGAGCAGTACTTC. It translates to CASSLGSGLVDEQYF.

The chain has TRBV9 and TRBJ1-2; tentative D call: TRBD1 (5 bases). Trimming took 0 bases from V and 7 from J, leaving 16 bases between them. There are 15 residues in the CDR3. Germline lookup yields CDR1 SGDLS and CDR2 YYNGEE. CDR3 DNA sequence: TGTGCCAGCAGCGTAGATGGGGGGGAGCGAGGTGGCTACACCTTC. As protein: CASSVDGGERGGYTF. The variable domain in full, with the rest retrieved from reference TRBV9 and TRBJ1-2, is DSGVTQTPKHLITATGQRVTLRCSPRSGDLSVYWYQQSLDQGLQFLIQYYNGEERAKGNILERFSAQQFPDLHSELNLSSLELGDSALYFCASSVDGGERGGYTFGSGTRLTVV.

The chain couples TRBV5-1 to TRBJ1-1; D is possibly TRBD1 (6 bases). The CDR3 runs to 16 residues. Germline CDR1 is SGHRS and CDR2 is YFSETQ. V shed 1 base and J shed 0 bases, with 13 bases lying between them. CDR3 sequence (DNA): TGCGCCAGCAGCTTGATGGGGGGCGGGATGAACACTGAAGCTTTCTTT. It translates to CASSLMGGGMNTEAFF.

The chain has TRBV5-8 and TRBJ1-1; D ambiguous. Trimming took 4 bases from V and 1 from J, leaving 11 bases between them. The CDR3 is 14 residues long. The germline CDR1 and CDR2 sequences are SGHTS and YDEGEE. The CDR3 reads CASSQRHQNTEAFF. The CDR3 nucleotides are TGTGCCAGCAGCCAAAGACATCAGAACACTGAAGCTTTCTTT.

This clonotype has more than one count but fewer than ten. This chain uses TRBV9 with TRBJ2-7; tentatively, D is TRBD2 (7 bases). Deletions cut 0 bases from V and 4 bases from J, with 14 bases between. CDR3 length equals 15 residues. Germline V gene lookup returns CDR1 SGDLS and CDR2 YYNGEE. The CDR3 spells CASSVGVGGVYEQYF. CDR3 in DNA: TGTGCCAGCAGCGTAGGTGTAGGGGGGGTTTACGAGCAGTACTTC.

On this clonotype: A junction boundary mismatches the germline segment, possibly from a read error. The chain is built from TRBV2 and TRBJ2-5; no firm D call. The CDR3 covers 13 residues. From germline, CDR1 is SNHLY and CDR2 FYNNEI. CDR3 DNA: TGTGCCAGCAGCTTGGCCGGCCAAGAGGCCCAGTACTTC. As protein: CASSLAGQEAQYF.

This clonotype was seen many times. V is TRBV7-3 and J is TRBJ1-1; no reliable D call. From germline, CDR1 is SGHTA and CDR2 FQGTGA. This CDR3 spans 14 amino acids. Trimming removed 2 bases at V and 5 bases at J, with 12 bases between. The CDR3 protein is CASSLGGSTTEAFF. The CDR3 bases are TGTGCCAGCAGCTTAGGAGGAAGTACAACTGAAGCTTTCTTT.

At least ten counts were recorded for this clonotype. The V and J genes are TRBV19 and TRBJ1-6; 8 positions agree with TRBD1. CDR1 is LNHDA and CDR2 is SQIVND in the germline V gene (reference sequence). V shed 3 bases and J 7 bases; nucleotides not matched to a gene: 2. The length of the CDR3 is 14 residues. This chain's CDR3 is CASSIRDRNSPLHF. The CDR3 DNA follows: TGTGCCAGTAGTATCAGGGACAGGAATTCACCCCTCCACTTT.

This clonotype came up a few times. J is TRBJ1-4 and V is TRBV7-2; 7 positions match TRBD1. Germline V gene lookup returns CDR1 SGHTA and CDR2 FQGNSA. The trim removed 3 bases at V and 8 bases at J, leaving 9 bases unmatched. This CDR3 spans 15 amino acids. CDR3 coding DNA: TGTGCCAGCAGCTTCGGAGGGGGCGTAAAGGAAAAACTGTTTTTT. This translates into CASSFGGGVKEKLFF.

This chain connects TRBV11-1 to TRBJ1-3; maybe TRBD1 (5 bases). The CDR3 runs 17 residues. Germline CDR1 is SGHAT and CDR2 is FQDESV (reference sequence). The V end was cut by 4 bases, the J end by 7 bases, with 23 bases between. CDR3 in amino acids: CASSSLTGVRVRNTIYF. CDR3 coding DNA: TGTGCCAGCAGCTCCCTTACAGGAGTGCGAGTTAGGAACACCATATATTTT.

V and J are TRBV11-2 and TRBJ1-2; 7 bases fit TRBD1. The V and J ends lost 2 bases and 2 bases, in that order; junction bases with no gene match: 5. The CDR3 has 15 residues. Germline loops: CDR1 SGHAT, CDR2 FQNNGV. CDR3 residues: CASSLIPGGNYGYTF. CDR3 coding DNA: TGTGCCAGCAGCTTAATCCCAGGGGGGAACTATGGCTACACCTTC.

The V and J genes are TRBV5-1 and TRBJ1-1, with D possibly matching TRBD1 (5 bases). The CDR3 is 13 residues long. V lost 4 bases and J 3 bases, leaving 10 bases between the germline ends. Germline lookup yields CDR1 SGHRS and CDR2 YFSETQ. CDR3 coding DNA: TGCGCCAGCAGCCGGGGGACTGACACTGAAGCTTTCTTT. The encoded protein is CASSRGTDTEAFF.

The rearrangement joins TRBV6-5 to TRBJ1-5, with a weak D call TRBD1 (5 bases). This CDR3 contains 14 residues. Germline loops: CDR1 MNHEY, CDR2 SVGAGI. The V and J ends lost 2 bases and 3 bases respectively, with 8 bases between them. The CDR3 region is CASSYRGINQPQHF. The CDR3 DNA is TGTGCCAGCAGTTACCGGGGGATCAATCAGCCCCAGCATTTT.

This clonotype has a handful of counts. The rearrangement joins TRBV7-2 to TRBJ1-1; TRBD1 is a possible D gene (5 bases). Germline V gives CDR1 SGHTA, CDR2 FQGNSA. The CDR3 runs 12 residues. V was pared by 7 bases and J by 11 bases, with 17 bases between. CDR3 in DNA: TGTGCCAGCACCATGGACGGGGGGGAGGCTTTCTTT. This translates into CASTMDGGEAFF.

The chain recombines TRBV18 with TRBJ2-5; D is unclear. Trimming pared 0 bases from V and 4 bases from J, leaving 6 bases between. Germline V gives CDR1 KGHSH, CDR2 LQKENI. The CDR3 length is 13 residues. The CDR3 region has the DNA TGTGCCAGCTCACCACCGCACTCAGAGACCCAGTACTTC. Amino acids: CASSPPHSETQYF.